The 32 T cell receptor beta chains given below trace back to one sample, sequenced in a study of blood T cells in healthy people across ages. Sample-barcoded 5' priming and a J-beta primer mix drove a second PCR of about 6 to 12 cycles. TCRdb reanalysed the 5' RACE reads using MiXCR and keeps one entry per CDR3 protein. The sample yields about 1.5 million distinct CDR3 sequences, about 40% seen once. What was sequenced was blood. All receptors derive from a young woman in good health.

This clonotype has a handful of counts. This chain uses TRBV25-1 with TRBJ2-3; D may be TRBD1 (6 bases). This CDR3 has 16 amino acids. Trimming left V 6 bases short and J 1 base short, with 17 bases between. CDR1 and CDR2 from the germline V gene are MGHDK and SYGVNS. The CDR3 DNA reads TGTGCCAGCAGGAACAGGGCAGGGGATGGCACAGATACGCAGTATTTT. Translating gives CASRNRAGDGTDTQYF.

The sample holds many counts of this clonotype. V is TRBV29-1 and J is TRBJ2-1; no clear D gene. The CDR3 is 15 residues long. The V and J ends lost 1 base and 0 bases respectively, with 10 bases between them. From germline, CDR1 is SQVTM and CDR2 ANQGSEA. Here the CDR3 reads CSVEGGRISYNEQFF. The CDR3 DNA is TGCAGCGTTGAAGGAGGCAGAATCTCCTACAATGAGCAGTTCTTC.

The rearrangement joins TRBV27 to TRBJ2-1, with 11 bases aligning to TRBD1. Germline V CDR1 and CDR2: MNHEY, SMNVEV (reference sequence). The V and J ends lost 6 bases and 8 bases, in that order; junction bases with no gene match: 6. CDR3 length: 14 amino acids. The CDR3 is CASSPDRGQHEQFF. The CDR3, as DNA: TGTGCCAGCAGCCCGGACAGGGGGCAGCATGAGCAGTTCTTC.

V is TRBV4-2 and J is TRBJ2-2; 13 bases fit TRBD2. Trimming at V came to 4 bases and at J to 7 bases, leaving 9 bases not matched to a gene. CDR3 length: 17 amino acids. In germline, CDR1 is LGHNA, CDR2 YNFKEQ. The CDR3: CASSRSGLAGANGELFF. In DNA form, the CDR3 reads TGTGCCAGCAGCCGATCAGGACTAGCGGGAGCAAACGGGGAGCTGTTTTTT.

This chain links TRBV7-2 with TRBJ2-7, with 9 bases matching TRBD1. Per the germline V gene, CDR1 is SGHTA and CDR2 is FQGNSA. This CDR3 is 16 amino acids long. The V segment lost 6 bases and the J segment 2 bases; nucleotides outside the gene matches: 11. The CDR3 sequence: CASSYYPGQGAYEQYF. The CDR3, as DNA: TGTGCCAGCAGTTACTATCCGGGACAGGGTGCCTACGAGCAGTACTTC.

This clonotype was recorded at least ten times. The V gene is TRBV5-1, the J gene TRBJ2-5; 8 nucleotides line up with TRBD1. V was clipped by 3 bases and J by 2 bases; unmatched bases: 3. The CDR3 length is 14 residues. The germline gives CDR1 SGHRS, CDR2 YFSETQ. The CDR3 is CASSSGQGQETQYF. CDR3 in DNA: TGCGCCAGCAGCTCTGGACAGGGACAAGAGACCCAGTACTTC.

This clonotype turned up a few times. This chain joins TRBV12-5 and TRBJ2-1; 8 nucleotides match TRBD2. After removal of 5 bases from V and 9 bases from J, the junction contained 6 bases not matched to a gene. Germline V gives CDR1 LGHNT, CDR2 FRNRAP. The CDR3 spans 13 residues. The CDR3 nucleotides read TGTGCTAGTGGTCAGGGACTAGATCTTGAGCAGTTCTTC. Protein product: CASGQGLDLEQFF. The full variable domain, in which reference TRBV12-5 and TRBJ2-1 provide the parts outside the CDR3, is DARVTQTPRHKVTEMGQEVTMRCQPILGHNTVFWYRQTMMQGLELLAYFRNRAPLDDSGMPKDRFSAEMPDATLATLKIQPSEPRDSAVYFCASGQGLDLEQFFGPGTRLTVL.

A single count supports this clonotype. V usage is TRBV7-8 and J usage is TRBJ2-4, with D possibly being TRBD1 (6 bases). This CDR3 has 14 amino acids. CDR1 and CDR2 (germline): SGHVS, FQNEAQ. The ends were cut back, 3 bases at V and 13 bases at J, with 19 bases in the middle. The CDR3 sequence: CASSFAGDDTEQYF. The CDR3 DNA is TGTGCCAGCAGCTTCGCAGGGGACGATACAGAGCAGTACTTC.

This clonotype was found a few times. The rearrangement links TRBV6-6 to TRBJ1-1, with a possible D match to TRBD1 (5 bases). CDR3 length equals 14 residues. Germline lookup yields CDR1 MNHNY and CDR2 SVGAGI (reference sequence). Trimming stripped 10 bases from V and 0 bases from J, with 15 bases between. CDR3 in DNA: TGTGCCACCCGGTGGGGGGGGATGAACACTGAAGCTTTCTTT. Protein sequence: CATRWGGMNTEAFF.

This clonotype showed up just a few times. The chain has TRBV20-1 and TRBJ1-2; D perhaps matches TRBD1 (5 bases). The CDR3 length is 11 residues. Per germline, CDR1 DFQATT and CDR2 SNEGSKA (reference sequence). The germline V and J ends were trimmed by 5 bases and 6 bases, with 10 bases remaining between them. The CDR3 protein is CSASGWHGYTF. CDR3 DNA sequence: TGCAGTGCTTCAGGGTGGCATGGCTACACCTTC.

The sample holds a few counts of this clonotype. This rearrangement joins TRBV7-2 to TRBJ2-1; possible D gene TRBD2, 5 bases. The germline V gene has CDR1 SGHTA and CDR2 FQGNSA. V gave up 5 bases and J gave up 4 bases, with 12 bases separating them. The CDR3 extends over 14 amino acids. In nucleotides, the CDR3 is TGTGCCAGCAGCGGGTCGCTAGCTTACAATGAGCAGTTCTTC. The encoded protein is CASSGSLAYNEQFF.

On this clonotype: An end of the junction differs from the germline gene, which may be a read error. This CDR3 reads CAGSLGVYNEQFF. The CDR3 nucleotides are TGTGCCGGCAGCTTAGGAGTTTACAATGAGCAGTTCTTC. J is TRBJ2-1 and V is TRBV7-2; D gene ambiguous. There are 13 residues in the CDR3. Germline assignment: CDR1 SGHTA and CDR2 FQGNSA. Using reference TRBV7-2 and TRBJ2-1 for the parts outside the CDR3, the full variable domain is GAGVSQSPSNKVTEKGKDVELRCDPISGHTALYWYRQSLGQGLEFLIYFQGNSAPDKSGLPSDRFSAERTGGSVSTLTIQRTQQEDSAVYLCAGSLGVYNEQFFGPGTRLTVL.

The chain uses TRBV14 and TRBJ2-7, with no clear D. Germline values: CDR1 SGHDN, CDR2 FVKESK. The CDR3 spans 15 residues. The V end lost 2 bases, the J end lost 3 bases, and 14 bases lay between the germline ends. The CDR3 here is CASSQIDTENYEQYF. For the CDR3, the DNA is TGTGCCAGCAGCCAAATCGACACGGAGAACTACGAGCAGTACTTC.

This clonotype was seen more than once but under ten times. The rearrangement joins TRBV4-1 to TRBJ2-7, with 11 nucleotides matching TRBD1. V lost 7 bases to trimming and J lost 5 bases; unmatched junction nucleotides: 4. Germline V gives CDR1 MGHRA, CDR2 YSYEKL. CDR3 length equals 13 residues. CDR3 region: CASTGQGANEQYF. CDR3 DNA sequence: TGCGCCAGCACCGGACAGGGGGCGAACGAGCAGTACTTC.

This clonotype appeared a few times. The chain joins TRBV20-1 to TRBJ2-7, with D possibly matching TRBD2 (5 bases). Germline CDR1 and CDR2: DFQATT and SNEGSKA (reference sequence). The CDR3 covers 14 residues. V dropped 6 bases and J dropped 0 bases, with 15 bases sitting between them. The CDR3 bases are TGCAGTGCCCCAGGCCTTCGGGGCTCCTACGAGCAGTACTTC. Its protein is CSAPGLRGSYEQYF.

The sample holds many counts of this clonotype. V gene TRBV2 combines with J gene TRBJ2-7, with TRBD1 matching over 7 bases. CDR1 and CDR2 from the germline V gene are SNHLY and FYNNEI. The CDR3 totals 15 residues. After removal of 3 bases from V and 2 bases from J, the junction contained 7 bases not matched to a gene. Written as DNA, the CDR3 is TGTGCCAGCAGTGATGAACAGGGGAGCGCCTACGAGCAGTACTTC. Protein product: CASSDEQGSAYEQYF.

The table lists this clonotype with a few counts. The chain employs TRBV4-1 and TRBJ1-1; the D gene is possibly TRBD1 (5 bases). Deletions cut 1 base from V and 7 bases from J, with 13 bases between. The CDR3 is 14 residues long. Germline loops: CDR1 MGHRA, CDR2 YSYEKL. CDR3 nucleotides: TGCGCCAGCAGCCAAGGGACCAGACAGCTTGAAGCTTTCTTT. It specifies CASSQGTRQLEAFF.

V is TRBV27 and J is TRBJ2-5; 7 bases are shared with TRBD2. The germline V gene encodes CDR1 MNHEY and CDR2 SMNVEV (reference sequence). Trimming removed 4 bases from V and 5 bases from J; junction bases left unmatched: 13. This CDR3 region has 16 residues. CDR3 protein: CASSSHTLATRETQYF. For the CDR3, the DNA is TGTGCCAGCAGTTCTCACACACTAGCGACAAGGGAGACCCAGTACTTC.

J is TRBJ2-3 and V is TRBV12-3 or TRBV12-4; no clear D gene. The germline V and J ends were trimmed by 6 bases and 4 bases, with 32 bases remaining between them. The length of the CDR3 is 20 residues. Here the CDR3 reads CASSFLPEPFGSYSPDTQYF. In DNA, the CDR3 is TGTGCCAGCAGCTTCCTACCCGAGCCCTTCGGTTCCTATAGCCCAGATACGCAGTATTTT.

This clonotype was counted between two and nine times. V and J are TRBV28 and TRBJ2-7, with TRBD1 as a possible D gene (5 bases). The CDR3 loop spans 16 amino acids. V was clipped by 2 bases and J by 4 bases, with 18 bases between them. CDR1 is MDHEN, CDR2 SYDVKM, per germline. The CDR3: CASSLVSQGALYEQYF. The CDR3 DNA reads as TGTGCCAGCAGTTTAGTATCCCAGGGCGCCCTTTACGAGCAGTACTTC.

The chain joins TRBV28 to TRBJ1-5; 8 nucleotides align to TRBD1. CDR1 is MDHEN, CDR2 SYDVKM, per germline. The CDR3 contains 16 residues. Losses at the gene ends were 2 bases for V and 6 bases for J; bases not matched to a gene: 9. The CDR3 DNA reads as TGTGCCAGCAGTTTAATCCAAGGACAGGGAGGTCAGCCCCAGCATTTT. This translates into CASSLIQGQGGQPQHF.

The rearrangement links TRBV7-8 to TRBJ1-4; D unclear. V was pared by 5 bases and J by 3 bases, with 16 bases between. The CDR3 totals 16 residues. From germline, CDR1 is SGHVS and CDR2 FQNEAQ. CDR3 protein: CASSTALRVANEKLFF. CDR3 nucleotides: TGTGCCAGCAGCACGGCTCTCCGAGTGGCTAATGAAAAACTGTTTTTT.

The chain employs TRBV7-2 and TRBJ2-5; D not certain. Germline V gene sequence: CDR1 SGHTA, CDR2 FQGNSA. The CDR3 is 15 residues long. V was clipped by 4 bases and J by 12 bases, with 24 bases between them. CDR3 protein: CASSSQPLPDSAEYF. The CDR3 region has the DNA TGTGCCAGCAGCTCCCAGCCTCTCCCGGATTCCGCCGAGTACTTC.

The chain is built from TRBV30 and TRBJ2-5; 12 positions match TRBD2. This CDR3 is 17 amino acids long. Trimming at V came to 6 bases and at J to 5 bases, leaving 16 bases not matched to a gene. Germline CDR1 is GTSNPN and CDR2 is SVGIG (reference sequence). The CDR3 DNA is TGTGCCTGCTCTACGGCAAGGACTAGCGGGATACGTGAGACCCAGTACTTC. The encoded protein is CACSTARTSGIRETQYF.

This clonotype was counted a few times. The J gene is TRBJ1-1, the V gene TRBV20-1; tentative D call: TRBD1 (5 bases). CDR3 length equals 14 residues. V dropped 2 bases and J dropped 5 bases, with 15 bases sitting between them. Germline V gene lookup returns CDR1 DFQATT and CDR2 SNEGSKA (reference sequence). The CDR3 DNA sequence: TGCAGTGCTAGATCGTGGGGGGGATCGACTGAAGCTTTCTTT. It encodes CSARSWGGSTEAFF.

This clonotype showed up many times. The V gene is TRBV12-3 or TRBV12-4, the J gene TRBJ1-5; D possibly corresponds to TRBD1 (6 bases). V lost 5 bases and J lost 5, with 16 bases in between. CDR3 length equals 15 residues. This CDR3 reads CASSTTGRQDQPQHF. CDR3 nucleotides: TGTGCCAGCAGTACCACGGGGCGACAGGATCAGCCCCAGCATTTT.

The rearrangement uses TRBV6-6 and TRBJ2-5, with TRBD2 identical over 8 bases. The CDR3 extends over 16 amino acids. Trimming took 2 bases from V and 11 from J; bases not matched to a gene: 16. Germline assignment: CDR1 MNHNY and CDR2 SVGAGI (reference sequence). CDR3: CASSYLVSGVYNEQYF. The CDR3 bases are TGTGCCAGCAGTTACCTAGTTAGCGGGGTGTACAATGAGCAGTACTTC.

This sequence joins TRBV5-8 and TRBJ2-1; D is perhaps TRBD1 (6 bases). The CDR3 consists of 16 residues. The V gene's germline CDR1 is SGHTS and CDR2 YDEGEE. Trimming took off 0 bases at V and 5 bases at J, with 15 bases between the two ends. The CDR3 nucleotides read TGTGCCAGCAGCTTGGCCCCAGGGGTTGGGGACAATGAGCAGTTCTTC. This sequence encodes CASSLAPGVGDNEQFF.

The chain is built from TRBV20-1 and TRBJ1-2; D not certain. Trimming left V 5 bases short and J 4 bases short, with 14 bases between. The CDR3 contains 13 residues. The germline V gene has CDR1 DFQATT and CDR2 SNEGSKA (reference sequence). CDR3 bases: TGCAGTGCTGAATCGGTGGGAACCTATGGCTACACCTTC. This sequence encodes CSAESVGTYGYTF.

This clonotype was counted between two and nine times. V gene TRBV18 combines with J gene TRBJ2-5; no clear D gene. The end of the DNA aligns better with TRBJ2-7, so the J call may be wrong. This CDR3 contains 13 residues. Looked up from germline, CDR1 is KGHSH and CDR2 is LQKENI. The CDR3 bases are TGTGCCAGCTCACCGAACGAAGACTACGAGCAGTACTTC. This gives the protein CASSPNEDYEQYF.

V usage is TRBV28 and J usage is TRBJ2-7, with D perhaps matching TRBD2 (5 bases). V was cut by 5 bases and J by 5 bases, with 16 bases left in between. The germline CDR1 and CDR2 sequences are MDHEN and SYDVKM. The CDR3 length is 14 residues. Here the CDR3 DNA reads TGTGCCAGCAGTCTCCCGGCTAGCAGCCACGAGCAGTACTTC. This translates into CASSLPASSHEQYF.

Of note for this clonotype: Since a much larger clone is just one base distant, this may be a read error. This rearrangement joins TRBV29-1 to TRBJ2-4; perhaps D is TRBD1 or TRBD2 (6 bases each). Germline lookup yields CDR1 SQVTM and CDR2 ANQGSEA. The CDR3 loop spans 14 amino acids. Between the trimmed V and J ends, which lost 5 bases and 8 bases, there was a span of 19 bases. This CDR3 reads CSVHIAERGDIQYF. The DNA of the CDR3 is TGCAGCGTTCATATCGCGGAGAGGGGGGACATTCAGTACTTC. Variable domain in full (rest from reference TRBV29-1 and TRBJ2-4): SAVISQKPSRDICQRGTSLTIQCQVDSQVTMMFWYRQQPGQSLTLIATANQGSEATYESGFVIDKFPISRPNLTFSTLTVSNMSPEDSSIYLCSVHIAERGDIQYFGAGTRLSVL.